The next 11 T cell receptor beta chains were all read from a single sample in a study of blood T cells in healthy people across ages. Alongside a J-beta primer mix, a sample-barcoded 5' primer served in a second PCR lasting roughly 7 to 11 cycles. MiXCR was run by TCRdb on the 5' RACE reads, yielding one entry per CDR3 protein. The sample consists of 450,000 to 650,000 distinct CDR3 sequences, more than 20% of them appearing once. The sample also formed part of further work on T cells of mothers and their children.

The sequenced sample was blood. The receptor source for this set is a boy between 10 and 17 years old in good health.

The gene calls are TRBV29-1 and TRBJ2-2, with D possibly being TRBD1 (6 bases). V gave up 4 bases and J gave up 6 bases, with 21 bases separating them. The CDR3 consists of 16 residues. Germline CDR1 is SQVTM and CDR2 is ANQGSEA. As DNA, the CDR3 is TGCAGCGTTGGGACAGAGTCTAGTATCATGGCCGGGGAGCTGTTTTTT. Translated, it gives CSVGTESSIMAGELFF.

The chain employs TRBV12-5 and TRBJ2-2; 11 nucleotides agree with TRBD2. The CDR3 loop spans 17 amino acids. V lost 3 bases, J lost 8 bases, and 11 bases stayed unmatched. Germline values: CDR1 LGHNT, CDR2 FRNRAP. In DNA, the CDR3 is TGTGCTAGTGGTTTTATCCCGGGACTAGCGGCCACTGGGGAGCTGTTTTTT. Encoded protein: CASGFIPGLAATGELFF.

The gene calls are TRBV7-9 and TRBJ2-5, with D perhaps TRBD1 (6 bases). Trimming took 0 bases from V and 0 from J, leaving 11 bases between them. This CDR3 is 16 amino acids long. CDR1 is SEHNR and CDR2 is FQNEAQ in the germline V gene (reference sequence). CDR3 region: CASSLAIRTDQETQYF. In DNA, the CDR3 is TGTGCCAGCAGCTTAGCAATCCGGACAGACCAAGAGACCCAGTACTTC.

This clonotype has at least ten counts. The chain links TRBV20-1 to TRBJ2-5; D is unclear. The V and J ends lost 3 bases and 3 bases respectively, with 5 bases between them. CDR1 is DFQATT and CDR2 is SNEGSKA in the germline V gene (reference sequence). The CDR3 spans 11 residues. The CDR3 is CSASMKETQYF. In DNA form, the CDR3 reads TGCAGTGCTAGTATGAAAGAGACCCAGTACTTC.

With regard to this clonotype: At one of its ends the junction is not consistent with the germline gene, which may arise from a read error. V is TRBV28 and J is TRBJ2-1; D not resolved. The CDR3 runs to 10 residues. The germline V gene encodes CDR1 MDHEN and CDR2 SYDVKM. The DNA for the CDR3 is TGTGCCACCAGTTCGGTTGAGCAGTTCTTC. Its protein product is CATSSVEQFF.

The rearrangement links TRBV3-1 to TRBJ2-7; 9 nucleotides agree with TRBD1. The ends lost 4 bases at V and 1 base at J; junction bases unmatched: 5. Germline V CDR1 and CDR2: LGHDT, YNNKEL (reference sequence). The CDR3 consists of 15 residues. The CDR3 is CASSRAGQGSYEQYF. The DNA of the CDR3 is TGTGCCAGCAGCCGGGCGGGACAGGGTTCCTACGAGCAGTACTTC.

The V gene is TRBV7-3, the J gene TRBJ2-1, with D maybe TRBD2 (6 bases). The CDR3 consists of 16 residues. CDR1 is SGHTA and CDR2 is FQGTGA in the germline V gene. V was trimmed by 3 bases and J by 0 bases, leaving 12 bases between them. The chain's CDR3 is CASSLTSSSSYNEQFF. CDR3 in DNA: TGTGCCAGCAGCTTGACTAGTTCCAGCTCCTACAATGAGCAGTTCTTC. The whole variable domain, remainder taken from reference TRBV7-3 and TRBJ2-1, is GAGVSQTPSNKVTEKGKYVELRCDPISGHTALYWYRQSLGQGPEFLIYFQGTGAADDSGLPNDRFFAVRPEGSVSTLKIQRTERGDSAVYLCASSLTSSSSYNEQFFGPGTRLTVL.

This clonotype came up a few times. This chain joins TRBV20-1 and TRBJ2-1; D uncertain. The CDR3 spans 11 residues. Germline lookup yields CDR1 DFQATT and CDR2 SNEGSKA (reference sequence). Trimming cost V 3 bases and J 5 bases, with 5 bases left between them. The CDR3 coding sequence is TGCAGTGCTAGCAGGCACAATGAGCAGTTCTTC. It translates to CSASRHNEQFF.

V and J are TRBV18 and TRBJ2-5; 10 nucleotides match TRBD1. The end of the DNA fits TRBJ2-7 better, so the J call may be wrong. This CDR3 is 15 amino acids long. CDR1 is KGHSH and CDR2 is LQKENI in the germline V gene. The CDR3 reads CASSPQGTGAYEQYF. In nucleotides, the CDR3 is TGTGCCAGCTCACCACAAGGGACAGGGGCCTACGAGCAGTACTTC.

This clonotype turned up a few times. The CDR3 reads CASSWRGRETQYF. The DNA of the CDR3 is TGTGCCAGCAGCTGGAGAGGGCGAGAGACCCAGTACTTC. The V and J genes are TRBV5-6 and TRBJ2-5; D is possibly TRBD2 (5 bases). Germline lookup yields CDR1 SGHDT and CDR2 YYEEEE. Trimming shortened V by 3 bases and J by 4 bases, and 10 bases separated the two germline ends. This CDR3 contains 13 residues.

The CDR3 sequence is CASSQVSPGTSGANVLTF. CDR3 nucleotide sequence: TGCGCCAGCAGCCAAGTCTCGCCTGGGACTTCTGGGGCCAACGTCCTGACTTTC. The chain carries TRBV4-3 and TRBJ2-6; possible D gene TRBD2, 6 bases. V was clipped by 1 base and J by 1 base, with 14 bases between them. The CDR3 is 18 amino acids. Per germline, CDR1 LGHNA and CDR2 YSLEER.